A selection of T cell receptor beta chains follows, all from one sample in a study of T-cell memory formation after mild COVID-19. Via MiXCR, TCRdb re-called the 5' RACE reads, giving one row per CDR3 protein. The sample includes fewer than 700,000 distinct CDR3 sequences, around 17% of them seen just once. Sequenced sample: PBMCs or a T cell subset sorted from them (not recorded which). The receptors originated from an adult woman who had mild COVID-19 (a few samples of this study predate the infection). Cell type and time point are not known. CDR3s include the opening cysteine and the closing phenylalanine or tryptophan. The order of the fields is V gene, J gene, clone size, D gene, CDR3 length, CDR3 protein, CDR3 DNA. D genes are given only for firm matches. Where a row states a size, it is once, few, many or the class of an expanded clone; other rows omit it.

TRBV6-5	TRBJ2-4	many	-	16	CASSHMARGTKNIQYF	TGTGCCAGCAGCCATATGGCTCGGGGGACCAAAAACATTCAGTACTTC
TRBV19	TRBJ2-1	-	TRBD2	16	CASSPLAGAILNEQFF	TGTGCCAGTAGTCCTCTAGCGGGAGCGATTTTAAATGAGCAGTTCTTC
TRBV6-6	TRBJ2-5	few	-	14	CASSYSTADLRPYF	TGTGCCAGCAGTTACTCGACGGCAGACCTACGACCGTACTTC
TRBV27	TRBJ1-2	few	TRBD1	15	CASSFGTGGDYGYTF	TGTGCCAGCAGTTTCGGGACAGGGGGCGACTATGGCTACACCTTC
TRBV4-2	TRBJ2-1	-	-	14	CASSQVEINNEQFF	TGTGCCAGCAGCCAAGTTGAGATAAACAATGAGCAGTTCTTC
TRBV20-1	TRBJ2-5	few	TRBD1	12	CSAGTGHETQYF	TGCAGTGCTGGGACAGGGCACGAGACCCAGTACTTC
TRBV5-1	TRBJ1-6	-	-	13	CASSTEHGSPLHF	TGCGCCAGCAGCACCGAACACGGTTCACCCCTCCACTTT
TRBV5-6	TRBJ1-4	-	TRBD1	14	CASSPQGVDEKLFF	TGTGCCAGCAGCCCCCAGGGGGTTGATGAAAAACTGTTTTTT
TRBV5-5	TRBJ2-1	many	-	15	CASSLVRAAYNEQFF	TGTGCCAGCAGCTTGGTTCGAGCGGCCTACAATGAGCAGTTCTTC
TRBV6-2/TRBV6-3	TRBJ2-7	-	-	13	CASSYKENYEQYF	TGTGCCAGCAGTTATAAGGAAAACTACGAGCAGTACTTC
TRBV21-1	TRBJ2-1	-	-	21	CASSKGRNEWRRDLSGNEQFF	TGTGCCAGCAGCAAAGGGAGAAATGAGTGGCGGAGGGACCTTAGTGGCAATGAGCAGTTCTTC
TRBV5-1	TRBJ2-7	few	-	15	CASSLPRENSYEQYF	TGCGCCAGCAGCTTGCCACGGGAGAACTCCTACGAGCAGTACTTC
TRBV24-1	TRBJ2-2	few	-	15	CATSPGNLDTGELFF	TGTGCCACCAGCCCAGGGAACTTGGACACCGGGGAGCTGTTTTTT
TRBV6-1	TRBJ2-2	-	-	17	CASSERSATANTGELFF	TGTGCCAGCAGTGAACGCTCAGCCACCGCGAACACCGGGGAGCTGTTTTTT
TRBV18	TRBJ1-1	few	TRBD1	15	CASSLSDRTNTEAFF	TGTGCCAGCTCCCTTTCGGACAGGACGAACACTGAAGCTTTCTTT
TRBV7-2	TRBJ2-7	many	-	15	CASSPGPSRNYEQYF	TGTGCCAGCAGCCCCGGGCCTAGCCGGAACTACGAGCAGTACTTC